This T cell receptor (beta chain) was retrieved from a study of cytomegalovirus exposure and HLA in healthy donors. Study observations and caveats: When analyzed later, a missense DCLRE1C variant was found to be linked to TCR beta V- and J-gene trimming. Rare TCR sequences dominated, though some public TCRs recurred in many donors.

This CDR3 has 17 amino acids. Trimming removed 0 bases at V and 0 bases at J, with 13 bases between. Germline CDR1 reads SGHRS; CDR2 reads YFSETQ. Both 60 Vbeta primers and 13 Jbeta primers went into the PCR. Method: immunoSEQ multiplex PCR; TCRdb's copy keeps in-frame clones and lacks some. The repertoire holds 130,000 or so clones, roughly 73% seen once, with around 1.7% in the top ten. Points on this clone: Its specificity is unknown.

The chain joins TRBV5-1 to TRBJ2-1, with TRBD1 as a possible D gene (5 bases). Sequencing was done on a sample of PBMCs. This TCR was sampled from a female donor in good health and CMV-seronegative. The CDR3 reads CASSLVGQKSSYNEQFF. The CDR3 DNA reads TGCGCCAGCAGCTTGGTCGGACAAAAAAGCTCCTACAATGAGCAGTTCTTC.